A selection of T cell receptor beta chains follows, all from one sample in a study of beta chain features in type 1 diabetes. Data came from immunoSEQ multiplex PCR; TCRdb stores just in-frame clones and leaves some out. The data contain fewer than 500,000 clones, around 14% of them singletons. Material for sequencing was naive CD4+ T cells from blood. All receptors come from a young man in good health. Both conserved end residues are part of each CDR3. The D gene is left open where the match is weak. Expanded clones are given a class, and other clones once, few, many or no size at all.

TRBJ2-2	NA	14	NA	TRBV11-2	CASSPRVLGGELFF	TGTGCCAGCAGCCCTAGGGTCCTCGGCGGGGAGCTGTTTTTT
TRBJ1-1	few	11	TRBD1	TRBV29-1	CSAAGGGVAFF	TGCAGCGCCGCAGGGGGGGGCGTCGCTTTCTTT
TRBJ2-3	few	15	NA	TRBV27	CASTPGWADTDTQYF	TGTGCCAGCACCCCCGGATGGGCTGACACAGATACGCAGTATTTT
TRBJ2-1	few	17	NA	TRBV29-1	CSVELGAGTFSYNEQFF	TGCAGCGTTGAATTAGGAGCCGGGACCTTCTCCTACAATGAGCAGTTCTTC
TRBJ2-5	NA	13	NA	TRBV2	CASSEWDQETQYF	TGTGCCAGCAGTGAGTGGGACCAAGAGACCCAGTACTTC
TRBJ2-3	NA	15	TRBD2	TRBV25-1	CASIPSGFWTDTQYF	TGTGCCAGCATCCCTAGCGGCTTTTGGACAGATACGCAGTATTTT
TRBJ2-1	few	15	NA	TRBV11-1	CASSLVGGTYNEQFF	TGTGCCAGCAGCTTAGTGGGCGGGACCTACAATGAGCAGTTCTTC
TRBJ2-1	few	17	TRBD2	TRBV7-2	CASSLAARLATYNEQFF	TGTGCCAGCAGCTTAGCCGCACGACTAGCGACCTACAATGAGCAGTTCTTC
TRBJ2-5	NA	15	NA	TRBV7-9	CASSLLLEKQETQYF	TGTGCCAGCAGCTTACTCCTCGAAAAACAAGAGACCCAGTACTTC
TRBJ2-3	many	13	NA	TRBV30	CAWSTGSTDTQYF	TGTGCCTGGAGTACGGGGTCCACAGATACGCAGTATTTT
TRBJ1-1	NA	11	NA	TRBV14	CASSQGGKAFF	TGTGCCAGCAGCCAAGGGGGTAAGGCTTTCTTT
TRBJ2-2	NA	14	NA	TRBV14	CASSPRQVTGELFF	TGTGCCAGCAGCCCAAGACAGGTGACCGGGGAGCTGTTTTTT
TRBJ2-3	NA	15	NA	TRBV7-7	CASSLGPAPTDTQYF	TGTGCTAGCAGCTTAGGTCCAGCCCCGACAGATACGCAGTATTTT
TRBJ1-5	NA	13	NA	TRBV2	CASRRISNQPQHF	TGTGCCAGCCGACGGATAAGCAATCAGCCCCAGCATTTT
TRBJ2-4	few	14	NA	TRBV10-3	CAISDTERPNIQYF	TGTGCCATCAGTGATACGGAAAGGCCGAACATTCAGTACTTC
TRBJ2-1	few	16	TRBD1	TRBV4-3	CASSQARGTGPNEQFF	TGCGCCAGCAGCCAAGCCAGAGGGACAGGACCCAATGAGCAGTTCTTC
TRBJ2-3	few	13	NA	TRBV27	CASSYFPTDTQYF	TGTGCCAGCAGCTATTTCCCGACAGATACGCAGTATTTT
TRBJ1-5	few	17	TRBD1	TRBV6-1	CASSGAMTGMSNQPQHF	TGTGCCAGCAGTGGAGCGATGACAGGGATGAGCAATCAGCCCCAGCATTTT
TRBJ2-7	NA	11	NA	TRBV6-1	CATRTVYEQYF	TGTGCCACGCGGACAGTCTACGAGCAGTACTTC
TRBJ1-4	NA	15	NA	TRBV7-9	CASSLSEATNEKLFF	TGTGCCAGCAGCTTAAGTGAAGCAACTAATGAAAAACTGTTTTTT
TRBJ1-5	NA	16	TRBD1	TRBV4-3	CASSQAPGTENQPQHF	TGCGCCAGCAGCCAAGCCCCCGGGACAGAAAATCAGCCCCAGCATTTT
TRBJ1-2	once	13	NA	TRBV6-6	CASSTGGEYGYTF	TGTGCCAGCAGTACTGGGGGGGAGTATGGCTACACCTTC
TRBJ2-4	few	16	TRBD2	TRBV7-8	CASSPSWGRAGNIQYF	TGTGCCAGCAGCCCCTCTTGGGGGAGGGCCGGTAACATTCAGTACTTC
TRBJ2-3	NA	14	NA	TRBV4-1	CASSHPPGRITQYF	TGCGCCAGCAGCCACCCCCCAGGCCGGATAACGCAGTATTTT
TRBJ2-6	few	19	TRBD2	TRBV30	CAWSRLAGGPASGANVLTF	TGTGCCTGGAGCCGACTAGCGGGAGGGCCCGCGTCTGGGGCCAACGTCCTGACTTTC
TRBJ2-1	NA	12	NA	TRBV7-2	CASSSSVGQQFF	TGTGCCAGCAGCTCTAGTGTGGGTCAGCAGTTCTTC
TRBJ2-1	few	16	TRBD1	TRBV25-1	CASSDLVDRVWNEQFF	TGTGCCAGCAGTGACCTCGTGGACAGGGTTTGGAATGAGCAGTTCTTC
TRBJ2-3	NA	15	TRBD2	TRBV6-5	CASSVPGLAGNTQYF	TGTGCCAGCAGTGTACCGGGACTAGCGGGTAATACGCAGTATTTT
TRBJ2-2	few	19	TRBD2	TRBV15	CATSSPRRASGRYDGELFF	TGTGCCACCAGCAGTCCCCGTAGGGCTAGCGGGAGGTATGACGGGGAGCTGTTTTTT
TRBJ1-2	NA	14	NA	TRBV4-3	CASSPGSGDYGYTF	TGCGCCAGCAGCCCGGGTTCAGGGGACTATGGCTACACCTTC
TRBJ2-6	NA	14	NA	TRBV10-3	CAISVSAGANVLTF	TGTGCCATCAGTGTCTCGGCTGGGGCCAACGTCCTGACTTTC
TRBJ1-5	NA	17	TRBD1	TRBV23-1	CASSPPRDRGGNQPQHF	TGCGCCAGCAGTCCCCCGAGGGACAGGGGAGGTAATCAGCCCCAGCATTTT
TRBJ1-6	NA	14	TRBD1	TRBV4-1	CASSQEIRGSPLHF	TGCGCCAGCAGCCAAGAAATCAGGGGGTCACCCCTCCACTTT
TRBJ2-3	NA	16	NA	TRBV9	CASSLEGQRITDTQYF	TGTGCCAGCAGCCTAGAGGGCCAGCGGATCACAGATACGCAGTATTTT
TRBJ1-5	NA	13	NA	TRBV5-1	CASSLAANQPQHF	TGCGCCAGCAGCTTGGCCGCAAATCAGCCCCAGCATTTT
TRBJ2-1	NA	14	TRBD2	TRBV9	CASSVGLASDEQFF	TGTGCCAGCAGCGTCGGACTAGCTTCGGATGAGCAGTTCTTC
TRBJ2-1	NA	12	NA	TRBV29-1	CSPMGFRDEQFF	TGCAGTCCTATGGGGTTTAGGGATGAGCAGTTCTTC
TRBJ2-3	NA	11	NA	TRBV7-2	CASSFTETQYF	TGTGCCAGCAGCTTTACGGAGACGCAGTATTTT
TRBJ1-2	NA	14	NA	TRBV7-2	CASSTAGGDYGYTF	TGTGCCAGCAGCACCGCCGGGGGGGACTATGGCTACACCTTC
TRBJ2-5	NA	13	NA	TRBV15	CATSKRYQETQYF	TGTGCCACCAGCAAGAGGTATCAAGAGACCCAGTACTTC
TRBJ1-2	few	15	NA	TRBV7-2	CASSLDGTPNYGYTF	TGTGCCAGCAGCTTAGACGGGACGCCTAACTATGGCTACACCTTC
TRBJ2-1	NA	20	NA	TRBV4-1	CASSQDYISPGQSQNNEQFF	TGCGCCAGCAGCCAAGACTATATTAGTCCCGGGCAGAGCCAGAACAATGAGCAGTTCTTC
TRBJ2-3	NA	14	TRBD2	TRBV5-6	CASSPGLDTDTQYF	TGTGCCAGCAGCCCGGGACTAGACACAGATACGCAGTATTTT
TRBJ2-2	NA	14	NA	TRBV7-2	CASSLGLLTGELFF	TGTGCCAGCAGCTTAGGTCTACTCACCGGGGAGCTGTTTTTT
TRBJ1-2	once	13	NA	TRBV7-2	CASSPGVGGGYTF	TGTGCCAGCAGCCCCGGCGTCGGTGGTGGCTACACCTTC
TRBJ1-5	few	15	NA	TRBV4-1	CASSQVPGANQPQHF	TGCGCCAGCAGCCAAGTCCCTGGGGCCAATCAGCCCCAGCATTTT
TRBJ2-1	few	11	NA	TRBV5-4	CASSQTSVALF	TGTGCCAGCAGCCAAACCAGTGTGGCCCTCTTC
TRBJ2-1	few	15	TRBD1	TRBV4-3	CASSQVAGTGAEQFF	TGCGCCAGCAGCCAAGTGGCCGGGACAGGGGCCGAGCAGTTCTTC
TRBJ2-1	few	13	TRBD2	TRBV11-1	CASLAGVGNEQFF	TGTGCCAGCTTAGCGGGAGTGGGCAATGAGCAGTTCTTC
TRBJ2-1	once	16	TRBD2	TRBV27	CASSLLAGGPRNEQFF	TGTGCCAGCAGTCTCTTAGCGGGAGGGCCGAGGAATGAGCAGTTCTTC
TRBJ1-5	NA	14	NA	TRBV25-1	CASSSFGGNQPQHF	TGTGCCAGCAGCTCCTTCGGAGGGAATCAGCCCCAGCATTTT
TRBJ2-7	NA	15	NA	TRBV19	CASSIAGRNPYEQYF	TGTGCCAGTAGTATTGCCGGTAGGAACCCCTACGAGCAGTACTTC
TRBJ2-7	NA	11	NA	TRBV29-1	CSVGSLNEQYF	TGCAGCGTTGGGTCTCTAAACGAGCAGTACTTC
TRBJ1-5	many	13	NA	TRBV29-1	CSVGDSGNQPQHF	TGCAGCGTTGGGGACTCTGGCAATCAGCCCCAGCATTTT
TRBJ2-3	few	15	NA	TRBV19	CASRPAQKITDTQYF	TGTGCCAGTAGACCCGCACAGAAGATCACAGATACGCAGTATTTT
TRBJ1-5	NA	16	TRBD1	TRBV7-6	CASSLEPPGGNQPQHF	TGTGCCAGCAGCTTAGAGCCCCCAGGGGGGAATCAGCCCCAGCATTTT
TRBJ2-7	few	11	NA	TRBV5-6	CASSLSSEQYF	TGTGCCAGCAGCTTAAGTAGCGAGCAGTACTTC
TRBJ2-7	NA	14	TRBD2	TRBV27	CASSFAGTMDEQYF	TGTGCCAGCAGTTTCGCAGGGACTATGGACGAGCAGTACTTC
TRBJ2-3	NA	15	TRBD2	TRBV25-1	CASSDPAGGTDTQYF	TGTGCCAGCAGTGACCCAGCGGGAGGTACAGATACGCAGTATTTT
TRBJ1-2	few	13	NA	TRBV25-1	CASSATATYGYTF	TGTGCCAGCAGTGCGACAGCGACATATGGCTACACCTTC